The 26 T cell receptor beta chains in this list originate from one sample, sequenced in a study of blood T cell repertoires in COVID-19. This table comes from immunoSEQ multiplex PCR, and its TCRdb copy is limited to in-frame clones, with some not included. The profile shows some 180,000 clones, roughly 83% of them singletons. Source material: peripheral blood. The receptors here all came from a woman between 35 and 50 years old with COVID-19, enrolled during active disease.

This clone was seen just once. The V gene is TRBV7-3, the J gene TRBJ1-2, with D perhaps matching TRBD1 (6 bases). CDR1 is SGHTA and CDR2 is FQGTGA in the germline V gene. The CDR3 consists of 14 residues. The V end lost 1 base, the J end lost 4 bases, and 10 bases lay between the germline ends. In DNA form, the CDR3 reads TGTGCCAGCAGCTTAAACAGGGCGGGCTATGGCTACACCTTC. This encodes CASSLNRAGYGYTF.

This chain uses TRBV11-2 with TRBJ1-2; the D gene is possibly TRBD1 (5 bases). Germline V lookup: CDR1 SGHAT, CDR2 FQNNGV. There are 13 residues in the CDR3. The V and J ends lost 5 bases and 2 bases respectively, with 9 bases between them. DNA for the CDR3: TGTGCCAGCAGCCCTACAGGAAACTATGGCTACACCTTC. Translating it yields CASSPTGNYGYTF. Together with reference TRBV11-2 and TRBJ1-2, the CDR3 gives the full variable domain: EAGVAQSPRYKIIEKRQSVAFWCNPISGHATLYWYQQILGQGPKLLIQFQNNGVVDDSQLPKDRFSAERLKGVDSTLKIQPAKLEDSAVYLCASSPTGNYGYTFGSGTRLTVV.

The V gene is TRBV6-4, the J gene TRBJ2-1; possible D gene TRBD2, 7 bases. The CDR3 has 15 amino acids. Between the trimmed V and J ends, which lost 5 bases and 8 bases, there was a span of 19 bases. Germline values: CDR1 MRHNA, CDR2 SNTAGT. CDR3 loop: CASSWGAGVLDEQFF. In DNA, the CDR3 is TGTGCCAGCAGTTGGGGGGCGGGAGTACTCGATGAGCAGTTCTTC.

This sequence joins TRBV11-2 and TRBJ1-1; D is ambiguous. Trimming took off 1 base at V and 1 base at J, with 10 bases between the two ends. This CDR3 spans 15 amino acids. The V gene's germline CDR1 is SGHAT and CDR2 FQNNGV. The CDR3 nucleotides are TGTGCCAGCAGCTTAGCCCGACTCAGGAACACTGAAGCTTTCTTT. Amino acid sequence: CASSLARLRNTEAFF.

The sample holds one count of this clone. The gene calls are TRBV14 and TRBJ1-2; D might be TRBD1 (6 bases). This CDR3 comprises 13 residues. CDR1 SGHDN and CDR2 FVKESK come from the germline V gene. Trimming took off 5 bases at V and 6 bases at J, with 13 bases between the two ends. The CDR3 sequence: CASSFFNRDGYTF. The CDR3 nucleotides read TGTGCCAGCAGCTTTTTCAACAGGGATGGCTACACCTTC. Combining the CDR3 with reference TRBV14 and TRBJ1-2 gives the whole variable domain EAGVTQFPSHSVIEKGQTVTLRCDPISGHDNLYWYRRVMGKEIKFLLHFVKESKQDESGMPNNRFLAERTGGTYSTLKVQPAELEDSGVYFCASSFFNRDGYTFGSGTRLTVV.

The rearrangement joins TRBV5-4 to TRBJ2-7; the D gene is possibly TRBD1 (5 bases). In germline, CDR1 is SGHNT, CDR2 YYREEE (reference sequence). Between the trimmed V and J ends, which lost 4 bases and 0 bases, there was a span of 11 bases. The CDR3 is 14 residues long. The CDR3 loop reads CASSRQWSSYEQYF. The CDR3 region has the DNA TGTGCCAGCAGCAGACAGTGGAGCTCCTACGAGCAGTACTTC.

The rearrangement links TRBV27 to TRBJ2-5, with D perhaps TRBD1 (5 bases). This CDR3 comprises 16 residues. The germline V gene encodes CDR1 MNHEY and CDR2 SMNVEV (reference sequence). V shed 6 bases and J shed 1 base, with 18 bases lying between them. The CDR3 is CASSTRDRTIQETQYF. CDR3 DNA sequence: TGTGCCAGCAGCACACGAGACAGAACCATCCAAGAGACCCAGTACTTC.

The rearrangement joins TRBV6-5 to TRBJ2-1; TRBD2 matches at 8 bases. The CDR3 sequence is 14 residues long. From germline, CDR1 is MNHEY and CDR2 SVGAGI. Trimming took 5 bases from V and 5 from J; bases not matched to a gene: 5. The CDR3 spells CASSRRGAHNEQFF. The DNA for the CDR3 is TGTGCCAGCAGTCGGCGGGGGGCCCACAATGAGCAGTTCTTC.

In nucleotides, the CDR3 is TGTGCCAGTAGTATAAAACGGAGGGAGACCCAGTACTTC. Translated, it gives CASSIKRRETQYF. The J gene is TRBJ2-5, the V gene TRBV19; weak D call: TRBD2 (5 bases). The CDR3 length is 13 residues. With 2 bases removed from V and 5 bases from J, the gap between germline ends came to 9 bases. The germline V gene has CDR1 LNHDA and CDR2 SQIVND (reference sequence).

This chain connects TRBV19 to TRBJ2-1, with a tentative D call TRBD1 (6 bases). This CDR3 contains 15 residues. Trimming stripped 9 bases from V and 5 bases from J, with 20 bases between. The germline V gene has CDR1 LNHDA and CDR2 SQIVND (reference sequence). The CDR3 DNA follows: TGTGCCAGCGAAACAGGGAGCCGAACCCACAATGAGCAGTTCTTC. This translates into CASETGSRTHNEQFF.

The CDR3 DNA reads TGCGCCAGCAGTTTGATAGCGGGGGCCCCCGAGCAGTACTTC. Translation gives CASSLIAGAPEQYF. The gene calls are TRBV5-1 and TRBJ2-7; 9 positions agree with TRBD2. V lost 5 bases to trimming and J lost 6 bases; unmatched junction nucleotides: 9. This CDR3 is built from 14 residues. Germline CDR1 is SGHRS and CDR2 is YFSETQ.

V is TRBV5-1 and J is TRBJ2-5, with D perhaps TRBD1 (5 bases). V was clipped by 0 bases and J by 1 base, with 13 bases between them. Germline CDR1 reads SGHRS; CDR2 reads YFSETQ. The CDR3 extends over 16 amino acids. As DNA, the CDR3 is TGCGCCAGCAGCTTGGTGGCAGGGATCCCCCAAGAGACCCAGTACTTC. Its protein product is CASSLVAGIPQETQYF.

The CDR3 DNA sequence: TGTGCCAGCAAAGGAGAGGGTATTAACGCTGAAGCTTTCTTT. Translation: CASKGEGINAEAFF. The chain is built from TRBV6-5 and TRBJ1-1; unclear D gene. V was trimmed by 7 bases and J by 6 bases, leaving 18 bases between them. The CDR3 runs to 14 residues. CDR1 and CDR2 (germline): MNHEY, SVGAGI.

This CDR3 is CASSLPGGNTEAFF. The CDR3 region has the DNA TGTGCCAGCAGTTTACCCGGGGGTAACACTGAAGCTTTCTTT. The chain joins TRBV28 to TRBJ1-1; a weak D match, TRBD1 (5 bases). This CDR3 comprises 14 residues. The V end was cut by 2 bases, the J end by 2 bases, with 9 bases between. Germline loops: CDR1 MDHEN, CDR2 SYDVKM.

This clone was counted a single time. The gene calls are TRBV5-6 and TRBJ2-1; no clear D gene. Germline V gives CDR1 SGHDT, CDR2 YYEEEE. Trimming stripped 1 base from V and 2 bases from J, with 10 bases between. This CDR3 region has 15 residues. The CDR3 sequence: CASSLNSPTYNEQFF. In DNA form, the CDR3 reads TGTGCCAGCAGCTTGAACAGCCCTACCTACAATGAGCAGTTCTTC.

This rearrangement joins TRBV19 to TRBJ1-1; 7 bases line up with TRBD1. V dropped 3 bases and J dropped 5; count of bases not matched to a gene: 12. The CDR3 totals 16 residues. In germline, CDR1 is LNHDA, CDR2 SQIVND (reference sequence). This CDR3 reads CASSMNLRQGPTEAFF. In DNA, the CDR3 is TGTGCCAGTAGTATGAACCTCCGACAGGGCCCAACTGAAGCTTTCTTT.

Comments on this clone: At one end, the junction sequence differs from germline, possibly due to a read error. The rearrangement uses TRBV7-8 and TRBJ1-2; a weak D match, TRBD1 (6 bases). Germline V gene lookup returns CDR1 SGHVS and CDR2 FQNEAQ. This CDR3 comprises 10 residues. CDR3 bases: TGTGCCAGCAGCTCTGAGGGGGACGACTTC. It yields the protein CASSSEGDDF. Complete variable domain (other parts from reference TRBV7-8 and TRBJ1-2): GAGVSQSPRYKVAKRGQDVALRCDPISGHVSLFWYQQALGQGPEFLTYFQNEAQLDKSGLPSDRFFAERPEGSVSTLKIQRTQQEDSAVYLCASSSEGDDFGSGTRLTVV.

V gene TRBV12-5 combines with J gene TRBJ1-4; 9 nucleotides align to TRBD1. V shed 0 bases and J 4 bases; nucleotides not matched to a gene: 9. The germline V gene encodes CDR1 LGHNT and CDR2 FRNRAP. This CDR3 spans 18 amino acids. The CDR3 region is CASGLVGQGMRVNEKLFF. DNA for the CDR3: TGTGCTAGTGGTTTGGTTGGACAGGGGATGAGGGTTAATGAAAAACTGTTTTTT.

The chain carries TRBV12-5 and TRBJ2-1; the D gene is possibly TRBD2 (5 bases). Deletions cut 0 bases from V and 4 bases from J, with 22 bases between. This CDR3 is built from 19 residues. Germline CDR1 is LGHNT and CDR2 is FRNRAP. This CDR3 reads CASGLVRTAPGQRYNEQFF. The CDR3 bases are TGTGCTAGTGGTTTGGTACGCACCGCTCCGGGTCAGCGGTACAATGAGCAGTTCTTC.

The chain uses TRBV27 and TRBJ2-5; 11 bases align to TRBD2. The CDR3 has 16 amino acids. The ends lost 5 bases at V and 4 bases at J; junction bases unmatched: 9. Germline values: CDR1 MNHEY, CDR2 SMNVEV (reference sequence). The CDR3 region has the DNA TGTGCCAGCAGTACCTTAGCGGGAGGGCCCGTAGAGACCCAGTACTTC. Translation gives CASSTLAGGPVETQYF.

The chain has TRBV6-5 and TRBJ2-4, with D tentatively TRBD1 (6 bases). Trimming shortened V by 7 bases and J by 2 bases, and 9 bases separated the two germline ends. The CDR3 contains 13 residues. Germline CDR1 MNHEY, CDR2 SVGAGI. The CDR3 bases are TGTGCCAGCACGGACAGAACCAAAAACATTCAGTACTTC. It specifies CASTDRTKNIQYF.

The rearrangement uses TRBV2 and TRBJ2-1; 7 nucleotides agree with TRBD1. The V segment lost 8 bases and the J segment 0 bases; nucleotides outside the gene matches: 4. The CDR3 loop spans 14 amino acids. The germline V gene has CDR1 SNHLY and CDR2 FYNNEI. The CDR3 region is CASRQGFSYNEQFF. CDR3 DNA: TGTGCCAGCCGACAGGGATTCTCCTACAATGAGCAGTTCTTC. The full variable domain, in which reference TRBV2 and TRBJ2-1 provide the parts outside the CDR3, is EPEVTQTPSHQVTQMGQEVILRCVPISNHLYFYWYRQILGQKVEFLVSFYNNEISEKSEIFDDQFSVERPDGSNFTLKIRSTKLEDSAMYFCASRQGFSYNEQFFGPGTRLTVL.

V and J are TRBV6-1 and TRBJ1-4, with 9 bases that match TRBD1. The CDR3 runs 19 residues. Losses at the gene ends were 4 bases for V and 0 bases for J; bases not matched to a gene: 12. The germline gives CDR1 MNHNS, CDR2 SASEGT. CDR3 protein: CASSASLTGGTTTNEKLFF. CDR3 bases: TGTGCCAGCAGTGCCTCTCTGACAGGGGGAACCACAACTAATGAAAAACTGTTTTTT.

The V gene is TRBV5-1, the J gene TRBJ1-1; weak D call: TRBD1 (5 bases). CDR3 length: 13 amino acids. V lost 6 bases and J lost 0, with 9 bases in between. CDR1 SGHRS and CDR2 YFSETQ come from the germline V gene. CDR3 nucleotides: TGCGCCAGCACCGCGACAGTGAACACTGAAGCTTTCTTT. Its protein is CASTATVNTEAFF.

The table lists this clone with a few counts. This sequence joins TRBV19 and TRBJ1-1, with 12 bases matching TRBD1. The CDR3 has 15 residues. CDR1 is LNHDA, CDR2 SQIVND, per germline (reference sequence). J gave up 4 bases and V 6 bases, and 6 bases lay outside the gene matches. CDR3 sequence reads: CASSRTGQGATEAFF. For the CDR3, the DNA is TGTGCCAGTAGCCGAACGGGACAGGGGGCCACTGAAGCTTTCTTT.

This chain uses TRBV7-3 with TRBJ2-5, with 8 bases identical to TRBD2. Germline V gene sequence: CDR1 SGHTA, CDR2 FQGTGA. This CDR3 region has 16 residues. The V gene end was trimmed by 1 base and the J gene end by 2 bases; junction bases not matched to a gene: 6. CDR3 coding DNA: TGTGCCAGCAGCTTAAACGCGGGAGGAGGACAAGAGACCCAGTACTTC. It yields the protein CASSLNAGGGQETQYF.